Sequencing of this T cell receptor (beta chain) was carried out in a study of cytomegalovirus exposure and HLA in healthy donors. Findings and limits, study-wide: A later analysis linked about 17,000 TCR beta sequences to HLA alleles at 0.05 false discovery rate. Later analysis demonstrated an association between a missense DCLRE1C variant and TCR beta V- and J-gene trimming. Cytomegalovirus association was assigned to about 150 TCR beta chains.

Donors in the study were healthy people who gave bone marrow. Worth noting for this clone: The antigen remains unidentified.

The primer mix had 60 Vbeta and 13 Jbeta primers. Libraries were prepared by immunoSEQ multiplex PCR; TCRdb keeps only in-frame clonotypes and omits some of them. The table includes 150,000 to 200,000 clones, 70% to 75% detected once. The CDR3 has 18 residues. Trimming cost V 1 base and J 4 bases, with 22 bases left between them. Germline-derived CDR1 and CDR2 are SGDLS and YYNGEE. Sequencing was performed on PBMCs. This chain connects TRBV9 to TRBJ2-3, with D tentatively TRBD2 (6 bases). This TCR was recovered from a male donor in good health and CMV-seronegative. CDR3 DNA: TGTGCCAGCAGCGTATCACCCGGGAGTTCTTCAAGGGCAGATACGCAGTATTTT. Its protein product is CASSVSPGSSSRADTQYF.